Sequencing of this T cell receptor beta chain was carried out in a study of T cells in Graves' hyperthyroidism and ophthalmopathy (dated by TCRdb to between 2019 and 2020). General notes on the study: Peripheral blood was collected at initial diagnosis, before any treatment. TCR V-J signatures able to tell the groups apart were searched for in a discovery cohort of 100 patients, of whom more than 40 had Graves' ophthalmopathy and roughly 57 had stable Graves' hyperthyroidism. Whether ophthalmopathy could be predicted prospectively was tested in an independent validation cohort made up of 18 to 20 hyperthyroidism patients plus 17 patients who later progressed to ophthalmopathy. For training and testing, the roughly 93 patients in the discovery cohort were randomly divided in a 7:3 ratio. Thyroid tissue and blood T-cell repertoires from six or seven Graves' hyperthyroidism patients were also compared in the study. After blood sampling, hyperthyroidism patients were treated with methimazole at a starting dose of 30 mg daily, and ophthalmopathy patients were treated with high-dose intravenous methylprednisolone. TCR Vbeta CDR3 sequencing of approximately 140 peripheral blood samples (43 ophthalmopathy, about 80 hyperthyroidism and around 17 progressor patients) is reported in the paper. Overall study outcomes, separate from this receptor: Ophthalmopathy was separated from stable hyperthyroidism by a 13 V-J signature model, with over 85% sensitivity and 81% to 82% specificity obtained in cross-validation and 80%/75% obtained in testing. Blood samples also contained most of the expanded thyroid clonotypes (frequency above 0.001), which suggests that blood repertoires may reflect thyroid immune responses. During validation, the model predicted progression to ophthalmopathy a median of around 6 months ahead of onset, with roughly 65% sensitivity and more than 72% specificity. No statistical method was used to fix the sample size in advance, and group allocation was not hidden from the investigators.

Stable Graves' hyperthyroidism was defined as no progression to ophthalmopathy during 18 months of follow-up. The hyperthyroidism patients were between 18 and 65 years old and newly diagnosed, with a disease duration of less than 2 months. Any patient with an uncontrolled infection, another autoimmune disease, pregnancy or lactation was excluded. Diagnoses were based on clinical symptoms, serum thyroxine and TRAb, thyroid ultrasound and orbital computed tomography. PBMCs were isolated from more than 8 ml of fresh peripheral blood by Ficoll-Paque density gradient centrifugation. Trizol reagent was used to extract total RNA, and RNA quality was then checked on an Agilent 2100 Bioanalyzer. This clonotype appeared a few times. It has no known antigen specificity. The record has no base qualities; no much larger clone is one base away. Relative to germline, V is 10 bases shorter and J is 4 bases shorter, with 8 bases between their ends. From the cysteine through the phenylalanine, the CDR3 covers 10 amino acids. Only CDR3 DNA is held: 30 bases, read in frame from base 1. CDR1 and CDR2 are read off the germline V gene (reference sequence) as LGHDT and YNNKEL.

The TCR beta CDR3 regions were amplified from RNA transcripts. The TCR CDR3 was subjected to a first round of RT-PCR using the HTBI primer set and the Qiagen OneStep RT-PCR kit. A second multiplex PCR round built the libraries, followed by size selection and purification. The libraries were sequenced on an Illumina HiSeq2000 using paired-end 100 bp reads. The study's processing was this. SOAPnuke was used to process the raw data, removing reads that contained adapters or uncalled bases, had a mean Phred below 15, or lacked an exact match to the constant primer or identifier. High-quality paired reads were merged with COPE v1.2.5, and unique nucleotide sequences were defined as clonotypes. MiTCR v1.1 was used to align clonotypes to the IMGT TRBV, TRBD and TRBJ reference segments. Analysis was restricted to V-J combinations with a frequency above 0.0001, which covered over 98% of repertoires. The TCS score was defined as F50 (clonal expansion) divided by E x V (chaos), with BLOSUM62-based TCRdist calculated between CDR3 peptides within each V-J. Welch's t-statistics and random forest reduced around 520 V-J features to 10 to 15, which were used in a naive Bayes classifier (R e1071). Through fastp at Q25 and MiXCR, TCRdb rebuilt clones from the public reads, retaining in-frame beta chains. Rows are unified per CDR3 protein, each entry keeping the most common DNA and genes. TCRdb's processing, not the study's, gives the V and J calls here. The sample table shows approximately 700,000 distinct CDR3 sequences, and less than 20% are seen once. Around 8.1% of the sample is taken by the ten largest.

This TCR derives from a man aged 18-30 years with Graves' hyperthyroidism. The specimen sequenced was blood. This receptor chain uses TRBV3-1 and TRBJ2-7; the D segment cannot be called with confidence. The nucleotide sequence reads as follows: TGTGCCATACGAGGATACGAGCAGTACTTC. It specifies CAIRGYEQYF.